Following are 12 T cell receptor beta chains from one sample sequenced in a study of control samples from healthy donors and cancer patients. Profiled with immunoSEQ multiplex PCR; TCRdb holds only in-frame clones, not every one. Of about 99,000 clones in the sample, 75% to 90% were seen once. The sequencing sample was made of PBMCs. The source of these receptors is a man aged 60 to 75 with lung cancer.

CDR3 nucleotides: TGTGCCAGCAGCGGCGGATCCGCCTATGGCTACACCTTC. Its protein is CASSGGSAYGYTF. The chain links TRBV9 to TRBJ1-2; D unresolved. Germline V lookup: CDR1 SGDLS, CDR2 YYNGEE. The CDR3 runs to 13 residues. V was shortened by 3 bases and J by 4 bases, with 10 bases between the two germline ends.

The gene calls are TRBV7-9 and TRBJ1-4, with 7 bases matching TRBD1. CDR3 length: 15 amino acids. After removal of 5 bases from V and 4 bases from J, the junction contained 7 bases not matched to a gene. Per germline, CDR1 SEHNR and CDR2 FQNEAQ (reference sequence). The CDR3 DNA follows: TGTGCCAGCAGCCCAGGGACAGTGAGTAATGAAAAACTGTTTTTT. Translated, it gives CASSPGTVSNEKLFF. The full variable domain, rest sourced from reference TRBV7-9 and TRBJ1-4, is DTGVSQNPRHKITKRGQNVTFRCDPISEHNRLYWYRQTLGQGPEFLTYFQNEAQLEKSRLLSDRFSAERPKGSFSTLEIQRTEQGDSAMYLCASSPGTVSNEKLFFGSGTQLSVL.

V gene TRBV5-1 combines with J gene TRBJ1-1, with a possible D match to TRBD1 (5 bases). The CDR3 length is 13 residues. The germline V and J ends were trimmed by 0 bases and 3 bases, with 6 bases remaining between them. The germline V gene has CDR1 SGHRS and CDR2 YFSETQ. The CDR3 sequence: CASSLGRDTEAFF. As DNA, the CDR3 is TGCGCCAGCAGCTTGGGCAGGGACACTGAAGCTTTCTTT.

The chain links TRBV14 to TRBJ1-2; tentatively, D is TRBD1 (5 bases). Per germline, CDR1 SGHDN and CDR2 FVKESK. V was cut by 4 bases and J by 4 bases, with 16 bases left in between. The CDR3 length is 15 residues. The CDR3 loop reads CASSPLLTDPYGYTF. DNA of the CDR3: TGTGCCAGCAGCCCACTTCTGACAGACCCCTATGGCTACACCTTC.

The chain joins TRBV11-3 to TRBJ2-5, with 10 bases identical to TRBD2. V trimming: 3 bases; J trimming: 1 base; junction bases outside the gene matches: 5. Per germline, CDR1 SGHNT and CDR2 YENEEA. The CDR3 is 16 amino acids. CDR3 DNA: TGTGCCAGCAGCTTCAGTACTAGCGGGGCCCAAGAGACCCAGTACTTC. This sequence encodes CASSFSTSGAQETQYF.

The rearrangement joins TRBV7-3 to TRBJ2-7; D call uncertain. V was cut by 3 bases and J by 3 bases, with 9 bases left in between. Germline V gene data show CDR1 as SGHTA and CDR2 as FQGTGA. The CDR3 sequence is 13 residues long. The CDR3 region is CASSLGRNYEQYF. The CDR3 region has the DNA TGTGCCAGCAGCTTGGGCAGAAACTACGAGCAGTACTTC.

This clone appeared a single time. V and J are TRBV25-1 and TRBJ2-3; tentatively, D is TRBD1 or TRBD2 (6 bases each). In germline, CDR1 is MGHDK, CDR2 SYGVNS. V was cut by 8 bases and J by 0 bases, with 21 bases left in between. CDR3 length equals 17 residues. The CDR3 here is CASRGTLRRSSTDTQYF. The CDR3 bases are TGTGCCAGCCGCGGGACACTTCGTCGGTCTAGCACAGATACGCAGTATTTT.

The J gene is TRBJ1-5, the V gene TRBV27; weak D call: TRBD1 (5 bases). Trimming shortened V by 5 bases and J by 5 bases, and 16 bases separated the two germline ends. Germline loops: CDR1 MNHEY, CDR2 SMNVEV (reference sequence). The CDR3 sequence is 15 residues long. The CDR3 protein is CASSPGLARDQPQHF. The DNA for the CDR3 is TGTGCCAGCAGTCCAGGGTTGGCACGGGATCAGCCCCAGCATTTT.

This sequence joins TRBV27 and TRBJ1-5; 11 positions match TRBD1. The CDR3 loop spans 15 amino acids. Germline CDR1 MNHEY, CDR2 SMNVEV (reference sequence). Trimming took 6 bases from V and 9 from J; bases not matched to a gene: 10. In nucleotides, the CDR3 is TGTGCCAGCAGAATTAGGACAGGGGGCCAATGGCCCCAGCATTTT. It translates to CASRIRTGGQWPQHF.

The gene calls are TRBV5-1 and TRBJ1-1, with 8 bases lining up with TRBD1. Germline V CDR1 and CDR2: SGHRS, YFSETQ. CDR3 length equals 15 residues. V lost 4 bases to trimming and J lost 4 bases; unmatched junction nucleotides: 9. CDR3 bases: TGCGCCAGCAGCGATACCACAGGGGGTTTCACTGAAGCTTTCTTT. Amino acid sequence: CASSDTTGGFTEAFF.

J is TRBJ2-7 and V is TRBV20-1; weak D call: TRBD1 (6 bases). This CDR3 contains 11 residues. Trimming took 6 bases from V and 4 from J, leaving 10 bases between them. Per the germline V gene, CDR1 is DFQATT and CDR2 is SNEGSKA (reference sequence). This CDR3 is CSALQGYEQYF. CDR3 DNA sequence: TGCAGTGCCCTTCAGGGGTACGAGCAGTACTTC.

The chain links TRBV5-1 to TRBJ1-4, with 7 positions matching TRBD1. The CDR3 runs to 14 residues. With 4 bases clipped from V and 0 bases from J, the junction kept 0 bases outside the gene matches. Per the germline V gene, CDR1 is SGHRS and CDR2 is YFSETQ. The CDR3, as DNA: TGCGCCAGCAGCACAGGGGCAACTAATGAAAAACTGTTTTTT. Its protein is CASSTGATNEKLFF. The full variable domain, with the rest looked up from reference TRBV5-1 and TRBJ1-4, is KAGVTQTPRYLIKTRGQQVTLSCSPISGHRSVSWYQQTPGQGLQFLFEYFSETQRNKGNFPGRFSGRQFSNSRSEMNVSTLELGDSALYLCASSTGATNEKLFFGSGTQLSVL.